This note documents a single TCR beta chain sequence. The sample is drawn from a study of T cell responses to AZD1222 COVID-19 vaccine. Method: immunoSEQ multiplex PCR; TCRdb's copy keeps in-frame clones and lacks some. The sample yields 130,000 to 150,000 clones, around 86% seen once. Trimming stripped 8 bases from V and 0 bases from J, with 23 bases between. This CDR3 contains 17 residues. CDR1 GTSNPN and CDR2 SVGIG come from the germline V gene (reference sequence). The chain employs TRBV30 and TRBJ2-4, with D possibly TRBD2 on 5 matching bases. The receptor's source is an adult in good health. The specimen comprised peripheral blood, sampled on day 0 of MenACWY control vaccination. The CDR3 spells CAPVRAPSLIAKNIQYF. CDR3 sequence (DNA): TGTGCCCCGGTGAGGGCGCCCTCTCTGATAGCCAAAAACATTCAGTACTTC. Complete variable domain (other parts from reference TRBV30 and TRBJ2-4): SQTIHQWPATLVQPVGSPLSLECTVEGTSNPNLYWYRQAAGRGLQLLFYSVGIGQISSEVPQNLSASRPQDRQFILSSKKLLLSDSGFYLCAPVRAPSLIAKNIQYFGAGTRLSVL.